These 14 T cell receptor beta chains came from one sample sequenced in a study of T cells and Merkel cell carcinoma outcomes. Sequencing used immunoSEQ multiplex PCR; TCRdb keeps in-frame clones, though not all of them. The data contain thousands of clones, 60% to 85% of them singletons. Specimen: tumor tissue from Merkel cell carcinoma. Receptors were obtained from a human donor with Merkel cell carcinoma.

V and J are TRBV2 and TRBJ2-5, with 7 bases that match TRBD1. Germline CDR1 reads SNHLY; CDR2 reads FYNNEI. The CDR3 contains 14 residues. J lost 5 bases, V lost 6 bases, and 9 bases had no gene match. The CDR3 spells CASSLDRAQETQYF. The CDR3 DNA reads as TGTGCCAGCAGCCTTGACAGGGCGCAGGAGACCCAGTACTTC.

This chain connects TRBV6-5 to TRBJ1-1, with TRBD1 matching 9 bases. Germline V gives CDR1 MNHEY, CDR2 SVGAGI. V was pared by 4 bases and J by 7 bases, with 13 bases of the junction left unmatched. This CDR3 region has 16 residues. CDR3 region: CASSSGGTGRFGEAFF. In DNA, the CDR3 is TGTGCCAGCAGTTCCGGCGGGACAGGGAGATTTGGTGAAGCTTTCTTT.

This clone was recorded only once. The DNA of the CDR3 is TGCGCCAGCAGCAGAACCGGGACTAGCGGGAACAATGAGCAGTTCTTC. It specifies CASSRTGTSGNNEQFF. The V call is TRBV5-1, the J call TRBJ2-1; TRBD2 agrees at 13 bases. The V gene's germline CDR1 is SGHRS and CDR2 YFSETQ. CDR3 length: 16 residues. Trimming took 4 bases from V and 5 from J; bases not matched to a gene: 6.

In its sample, this clone was seen a few times. This chain joins TRBV18 and TRBJ2-6, with D perhaps matching TRBD1 (7 bases). Trimming took off 2 bases at V and 11 bases at J, with 22 bases between the two ends. The V gene's germline CDR1 is KGHSH and CDR2 LQKENI. The length of the CDR3 is 17 residues. CDR3 loop: CASSPVPATQGGDVLTF. DNA of the CDR3: TGTGCCAGCTCACCAGTTCCTGCCACCCAGGGGGGCGACGTCCTGACTTTC.

CDR3 sequence (DNA): TGTGCCAGCACGCAACAGGTTGGTCATGAGCAGTTCTTC. Protein: CASTQQVGHEQFF. The rearrangement joins TRBV2 to TRBJ2-1; TRBD1 is a possible D gene (5 bases). The CDR3 runs to 13 residues. Germline V CDR1 and CDR2: SNHLY, FYNNEI. Trimming pared 7 bases from V and 8 bases from J, leaving 15 bases between. The entire variable domain, with the rest obtained from reference TRBV2 and TRBJ2-1, is as follows: EPEVTQTPSHQVTQMGQEVILRCVPISNHLYFYWYRQILGQKVEFLVSFYNNEISEKSEIFDDQFSVERPDGSNFTLKIRSTKLEDSAMYFCASTQQVGHEQFFGPGTRLTVL.

On this clone itself: One end of the junction does not line up with germline, which may come from a read error. The chain employs TRBV10-2 and TRBJ2-7; D gene ambiguous. This CDR3 contains 12 residues. Germline V gives CDR1 WSHSY, CDR2 SAAADI. The CDR3 is CASSESALEQYF. The CDR3 DNA reads TGCGCCAGCAGCGAGTCGGCCCTCGAGCAGTACTTC.

As to this clone: At one end the junction does not follow the germline gene, possibly because of a read error. The same CDR3 arises from other DNA sequences in this sample as well. The V call is TRBV11-2, the J call TRBJ2-7; TRBD2 is a possible D gene (6 bases). The CDR3 extends over 13 amino acids. Germline CDR1 SGHAT, CDR2 FQNNGV. In nucleotides, the CDR3 is TGTGCCAGCAGCTTAGATCAACTAGCTTCAGTTCACTTC. Translating gives CASSLDQLASVHF.

This clone was detected a few times. This chain links TRBV6-1 with TRBJ2-1, with a tentative D call TRBD1 (6 bases). Germline loops: CDR1 MNHNS, CDR2 SASEGT. The V end was cut by 3 bases, the J end by 12 bases, with 15 bases between. The CDR3 covers 13 residues. This CDR3 is CASSEDTGLGQFF. The CDR3, as DNA: TGTGCCAGCAGTGAGGATACAGGGCTCGGGCAGTTCTTC.

J is TRBJ2-7 and V is TRBV10-3; D unclear. V lost 3 bases to trimming and J lost 3 bases, with 15 bases between them. The germline CDR1 and CDR2 sequences are ENHRY and SYGVKD. This CDR3 region has 15 residues. The CDR3 spells CAISEPLLGFYEQYF. The CDR3, as DNA: TGTGCCATCAGTGAACCTCTCCTCGGGTTCTACGAGCAGTACTTC.

The gene calls are TRBV7-8 and TRBJ2-1; TRBD2 matches at 8 bases. The length of the CDR3 is 14 residues. The germline V gene encodes CDR1 SGHVS and CDR2 FQNEAQ. V lost 5 bases and J lost 5; bases outside the gene matches: 5. In nucleotides, the CDR3 is TGTGCCAGCAGCCTGGGGACTAGTGACAATGAGCAGTTCTTC. Translated: CASSLGTSDNEQFF.

The CDR3 loop reads CASSGSSGTYNEQFF. The DNA for the CDR3 is TGTGCCAGCAGCGGTTCTAGCGGGACCTACAATGAGCAGTTCTTC. This chain links TRBV11-3 with TRBJ2-1, with 9 bases lining up with TRBD2. V lost 5 bases, J lost 2 bases, and 4 bases stayed unmatched. There are 15 residues in the CDR3. Germline V gives CDR1 SGHNT, CDR2 YENEEA.

J is TRBJ1-1 and V is TRBV28; the D is unclear. Deletions cut 5 bases from V and 3 bases from J, with 10 bases between. Per the germline V gene, CDR1 is MDHEN and CDR2 is SYDVKM. There are 13 residues in the CDR3. The CDR3 protein is CASSMDGYTEAFF. The DNA of the CDR3 is TGTGCCAGCAGTATGGACGGCTACACTGAAGCTTTCTTT.

The rearrangement joins TRBV11-2 to TRBJ2-1; 9 bases are shared with TRBD2. V dropped 4 bases and J dropped 3; count of bases not matched to a gene: 10. Germline values: CDR1 SGHAT, CDR2 FQNNGV. This CDR3 has 17 residues. CDR3 region: CASSSFPFSGSYNEQFF. As DNA, the CDR3 is TGTGCCAGCAGCTCCTTTCCATTTAGCGGGAGCTACAATGAGCAGTTCTTC.

V gene TRBV2 combines with J gene TRBJ1-4; 9 bases map to TRBD1. The J segment lost 6 bases and the V segment lost 2 bases, leaving 4 bases of the junction unmatched. Germline V lookup: CDR1 SNHLY, CDR2 FYNNEI. The CDR3 length is 15 residues. CDR3 amino acids: CASSERDRVDEKLFF. The CDR3 nucleotides are TGTGCCAGCAGTGAACGGGACAGGGTTGATGAAAAACTGTTTTTT. Full variable domain (missing parts from reference TRBV2 and TRBJ1-4): EPEVTQTPSHQVTQMGQEVILRCVPISNHLYFYWYRQILGQKVEFLVSFYNNEISEKSEIFDDQFSVERPDGSNFTLKIRSTKLEDSAMYFCASSERDRVDEKLFFGSGTQLSVL.